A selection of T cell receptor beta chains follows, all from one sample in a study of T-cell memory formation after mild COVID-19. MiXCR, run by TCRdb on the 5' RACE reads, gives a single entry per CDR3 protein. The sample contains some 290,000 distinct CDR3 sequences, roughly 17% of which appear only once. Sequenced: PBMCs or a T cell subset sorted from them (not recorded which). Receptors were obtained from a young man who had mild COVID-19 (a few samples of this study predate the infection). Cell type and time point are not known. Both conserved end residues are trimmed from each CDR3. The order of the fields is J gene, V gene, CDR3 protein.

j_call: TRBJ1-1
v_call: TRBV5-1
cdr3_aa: ASTETRQGNTEAF

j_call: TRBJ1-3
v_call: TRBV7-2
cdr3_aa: ASSPPGGFGNTIY

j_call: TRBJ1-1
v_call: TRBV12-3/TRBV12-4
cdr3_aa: ASSTESRAF

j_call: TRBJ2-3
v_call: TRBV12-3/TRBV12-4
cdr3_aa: ATGNLNLGTDTQY

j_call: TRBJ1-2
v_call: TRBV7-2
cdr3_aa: ASSRQAYGYT

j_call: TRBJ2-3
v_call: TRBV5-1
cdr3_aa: ASSLVPSGGPSTDTQY

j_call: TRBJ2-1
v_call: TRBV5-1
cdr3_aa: ASSPQTGYNEQF

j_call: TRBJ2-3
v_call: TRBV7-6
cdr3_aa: ASSLKGFGRSTDTQY

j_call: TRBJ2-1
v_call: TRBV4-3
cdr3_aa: ASSHQTSRTYNEQF

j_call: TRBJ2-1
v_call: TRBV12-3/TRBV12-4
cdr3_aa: ASSSFSGGPYNEQF

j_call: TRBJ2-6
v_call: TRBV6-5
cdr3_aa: ASSFSVSGANVLT

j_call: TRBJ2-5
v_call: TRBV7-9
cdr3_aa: ASTSGAQETQY

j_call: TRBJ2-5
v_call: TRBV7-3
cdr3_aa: ASSLSTSGGHGTQY

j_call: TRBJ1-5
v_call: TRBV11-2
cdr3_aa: ASRVRVAPQH

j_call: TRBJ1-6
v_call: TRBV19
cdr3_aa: ASRWVRADSPLH

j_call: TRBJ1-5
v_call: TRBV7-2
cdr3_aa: ASSGTGGYSNQPQH

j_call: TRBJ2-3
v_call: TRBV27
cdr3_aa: ASSFRGDTQY

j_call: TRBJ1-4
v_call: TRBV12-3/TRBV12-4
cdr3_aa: ASSFRGMGKLF

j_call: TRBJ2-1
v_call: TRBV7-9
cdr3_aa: ASSHPGLAGNNEQF

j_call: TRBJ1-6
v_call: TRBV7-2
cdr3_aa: ASSVGGGIPPLH

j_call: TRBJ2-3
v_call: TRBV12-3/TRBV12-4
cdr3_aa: ASSPLIDTQY

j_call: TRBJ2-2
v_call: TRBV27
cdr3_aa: ASSRAGGLANTGELF

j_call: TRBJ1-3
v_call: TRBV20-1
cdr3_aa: SAQGYRLPQHSGNTIY

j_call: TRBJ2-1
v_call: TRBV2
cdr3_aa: ASSEVWGDEQF

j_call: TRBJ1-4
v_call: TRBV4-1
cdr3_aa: ASSQEAANEKLF

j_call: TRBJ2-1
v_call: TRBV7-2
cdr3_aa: ASRGLISYNEQF

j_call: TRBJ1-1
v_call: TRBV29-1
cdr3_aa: SVDLTVTEAF

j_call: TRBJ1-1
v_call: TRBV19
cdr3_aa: ASNPLGRGEAF

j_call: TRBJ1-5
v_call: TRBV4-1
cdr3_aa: ASSQGPGASPNQPQH

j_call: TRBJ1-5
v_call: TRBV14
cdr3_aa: ATTSDQPQH

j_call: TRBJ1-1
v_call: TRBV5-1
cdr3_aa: ASSLTGKGYMNTEAF

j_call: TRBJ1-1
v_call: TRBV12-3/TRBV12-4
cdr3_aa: ASIAGRGRGETEAF

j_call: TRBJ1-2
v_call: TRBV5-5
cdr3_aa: ASSLDRGYYGYT

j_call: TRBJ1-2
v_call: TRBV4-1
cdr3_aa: ASSPYGQGADGYT

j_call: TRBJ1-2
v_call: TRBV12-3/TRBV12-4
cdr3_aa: ASSLEPGPTSGYT

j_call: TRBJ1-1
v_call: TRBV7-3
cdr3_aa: ASSLIYGTEAF